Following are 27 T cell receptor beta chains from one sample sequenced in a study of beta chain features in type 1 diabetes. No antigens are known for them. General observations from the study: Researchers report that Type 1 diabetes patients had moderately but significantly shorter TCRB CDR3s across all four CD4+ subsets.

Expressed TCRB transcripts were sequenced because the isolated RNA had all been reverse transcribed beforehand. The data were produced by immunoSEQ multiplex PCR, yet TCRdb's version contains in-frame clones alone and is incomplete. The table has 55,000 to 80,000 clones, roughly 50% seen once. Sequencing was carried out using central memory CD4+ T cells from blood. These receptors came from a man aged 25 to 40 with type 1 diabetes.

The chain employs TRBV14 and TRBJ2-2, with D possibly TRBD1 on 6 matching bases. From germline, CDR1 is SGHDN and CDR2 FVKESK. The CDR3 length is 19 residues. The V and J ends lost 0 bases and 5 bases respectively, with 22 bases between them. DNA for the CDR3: TGTGCCAGCAGCCAAGAAGGGGGAGAGGCGAGAGCGAGGACCGGGGAGCTGTTTTTT. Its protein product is CASSQEGGEARARTGELFF. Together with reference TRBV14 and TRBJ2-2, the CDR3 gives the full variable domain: EAGVTQFPSHSVIEKGQTVTLRCDPISGHDNLYWYRRVMGKEIKFLLHFVKESKQDESGMPNNRFLAERTGGTYSTLKVQPAELEDSGVYFCASSQEGGEARARTGELFFGEGSRLTVL.

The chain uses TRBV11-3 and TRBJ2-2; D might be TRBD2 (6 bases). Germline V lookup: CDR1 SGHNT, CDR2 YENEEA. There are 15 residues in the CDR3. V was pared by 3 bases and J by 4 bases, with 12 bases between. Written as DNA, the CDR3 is TGTGCCAGCAGCTTCGGGGGAGCGGCCACCGGGGAGCTGTTTTTT. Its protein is CASSFGGAATGELFF.

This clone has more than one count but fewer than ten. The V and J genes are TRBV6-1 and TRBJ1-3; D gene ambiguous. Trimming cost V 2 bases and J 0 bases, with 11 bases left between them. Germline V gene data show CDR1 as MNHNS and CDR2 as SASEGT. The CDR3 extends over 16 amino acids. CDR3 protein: CASSEFGGSSGNTIYF. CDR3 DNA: TGTGCCAGCAGTGAATTTGGCGGAAGCTCTGGAAACACCATATATTTT.

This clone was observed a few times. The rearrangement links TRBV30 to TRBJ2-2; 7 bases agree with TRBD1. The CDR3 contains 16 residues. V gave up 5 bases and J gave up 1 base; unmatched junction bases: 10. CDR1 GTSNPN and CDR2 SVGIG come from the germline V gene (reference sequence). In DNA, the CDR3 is TGTGCCTGGGCCCACCTGGGACAGAGGAACACCGGGGAGCTGTTTTTT. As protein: CAWAHLGQRNTGELFF.

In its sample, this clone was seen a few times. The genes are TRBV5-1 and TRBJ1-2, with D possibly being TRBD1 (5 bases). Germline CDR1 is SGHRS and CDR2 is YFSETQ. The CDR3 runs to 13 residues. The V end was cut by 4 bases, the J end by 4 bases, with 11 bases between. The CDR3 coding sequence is TGCGCCAGCAGCGAACAGGAAGGCTATGGCTACACCTTC. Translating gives CASSEQEGYGYTF.

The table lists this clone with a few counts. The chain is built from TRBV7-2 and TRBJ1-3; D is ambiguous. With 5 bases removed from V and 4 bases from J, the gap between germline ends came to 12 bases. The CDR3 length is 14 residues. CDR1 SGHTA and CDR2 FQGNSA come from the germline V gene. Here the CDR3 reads CASSRGGGGNTIYF. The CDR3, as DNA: TGTGCCAGCAGCCGGGGTGGAGGGGGAAACACCATATATTTT.

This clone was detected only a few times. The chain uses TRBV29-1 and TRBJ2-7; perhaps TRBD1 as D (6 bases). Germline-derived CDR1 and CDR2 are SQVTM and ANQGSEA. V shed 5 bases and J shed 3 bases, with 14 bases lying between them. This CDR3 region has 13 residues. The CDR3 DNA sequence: TGCAGCGTTTTAATGCAACAGGGCTACGAGCAGTACTTC. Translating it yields CSVLMQQGYEQYF.

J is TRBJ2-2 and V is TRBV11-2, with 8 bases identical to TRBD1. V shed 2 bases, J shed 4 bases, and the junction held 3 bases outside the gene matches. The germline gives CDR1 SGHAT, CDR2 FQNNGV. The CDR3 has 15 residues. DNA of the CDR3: TGTGCCAGCAGCTTACAGGGGGCTAGCACCGGGGAGCTGTTTTTT. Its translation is CASSLQGASTGELFF. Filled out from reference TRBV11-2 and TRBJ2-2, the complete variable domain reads EAGVAQSPRYKIIEKRQSVAFWCNPISGHATLYWYQQILGQGPKLLIQFQNNGVVDDSQLPKDRFSAERLKGVDSTLKIQPAKLEDSAVYLCASSLQGASTGELFFGEGSRLTVL.

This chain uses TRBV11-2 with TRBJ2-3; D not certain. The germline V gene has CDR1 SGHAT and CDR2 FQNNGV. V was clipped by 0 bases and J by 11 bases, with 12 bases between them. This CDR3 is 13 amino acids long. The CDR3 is CASSLETPGGQYF. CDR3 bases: TGTGCCAGCAGCTTAGAAACCCCAGGTGGGCAGTATTTT.

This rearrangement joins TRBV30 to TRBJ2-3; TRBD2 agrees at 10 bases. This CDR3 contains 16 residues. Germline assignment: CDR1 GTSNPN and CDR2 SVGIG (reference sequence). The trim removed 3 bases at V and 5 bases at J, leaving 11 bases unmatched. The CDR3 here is CAWSRGLAPTRDTQYF. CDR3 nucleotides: TGTGCCTGGAGCAGGGGACTAGCGCCTACCCGAGATACGCAGTATTTT.

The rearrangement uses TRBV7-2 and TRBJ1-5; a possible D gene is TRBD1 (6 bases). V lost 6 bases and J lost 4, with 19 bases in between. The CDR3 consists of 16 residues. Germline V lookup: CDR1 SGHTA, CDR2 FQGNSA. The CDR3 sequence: CASSSTREQGNQPQHF. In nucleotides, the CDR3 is TGTGCCAGCAGTTCTACGAGGGAACAGGGAAATCAGCCCCAGCATTTT.

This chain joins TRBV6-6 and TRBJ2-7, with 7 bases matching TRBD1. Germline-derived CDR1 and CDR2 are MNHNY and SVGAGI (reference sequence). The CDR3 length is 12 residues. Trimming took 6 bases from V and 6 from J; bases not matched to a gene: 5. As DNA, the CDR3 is TGTGCCAGCAGGGCGGACAGGATCGAGCAGTACTTC. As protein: CASRADRIEQYF.

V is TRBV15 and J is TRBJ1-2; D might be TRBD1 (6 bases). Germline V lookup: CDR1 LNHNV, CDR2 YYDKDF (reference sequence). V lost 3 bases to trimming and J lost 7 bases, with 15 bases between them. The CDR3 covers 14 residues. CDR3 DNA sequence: TGTGCCACCAGCAGGGCCAGGGGAGCAATTGGCTACACCTTC. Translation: CATSRARGAIGYTF.

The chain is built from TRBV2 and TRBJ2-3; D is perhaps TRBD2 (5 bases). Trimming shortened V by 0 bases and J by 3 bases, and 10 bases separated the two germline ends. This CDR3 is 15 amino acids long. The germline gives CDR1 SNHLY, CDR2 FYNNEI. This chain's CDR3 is CASSEAEAETDTQYF. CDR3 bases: TGTGCCAGCAGTGAAGCGGAGGCCGAAACAGATACGCAGTATTTT.

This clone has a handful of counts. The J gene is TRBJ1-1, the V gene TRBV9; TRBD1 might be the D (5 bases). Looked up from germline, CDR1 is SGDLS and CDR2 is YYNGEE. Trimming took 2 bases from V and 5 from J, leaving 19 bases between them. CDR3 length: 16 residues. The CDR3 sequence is CASSVGLGGGRTEAFF. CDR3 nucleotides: TGTGCCAGCAGCGTCGGTCTCGGGGGGGGAAGGACTGAAGCTTTCTTT.

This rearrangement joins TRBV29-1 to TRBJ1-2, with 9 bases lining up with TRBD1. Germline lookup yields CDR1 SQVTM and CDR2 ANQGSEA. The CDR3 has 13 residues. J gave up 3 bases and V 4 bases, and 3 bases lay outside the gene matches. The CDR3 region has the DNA TGCAGCGTTGGGGACAGGGAGGACTATGGCTACACCTTC. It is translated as CSVGDREDYGYTF.

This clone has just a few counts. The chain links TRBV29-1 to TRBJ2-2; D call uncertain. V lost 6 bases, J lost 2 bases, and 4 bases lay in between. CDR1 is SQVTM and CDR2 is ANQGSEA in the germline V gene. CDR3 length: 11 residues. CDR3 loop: CSVHNTGELFF. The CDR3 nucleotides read TGCAGCGTACACAACACCGGGGAGCTGTTTTTT.

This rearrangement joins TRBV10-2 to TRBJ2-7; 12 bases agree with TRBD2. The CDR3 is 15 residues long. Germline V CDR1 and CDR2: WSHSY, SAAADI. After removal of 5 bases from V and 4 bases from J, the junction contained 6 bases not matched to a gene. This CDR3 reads CASSPGLAGMYEQYF. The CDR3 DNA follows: TGCGCCAGCAGTCCCGGACTAGCGGGAATGTACGAGCAGTACTTC.

Written as DNA, the CDR3 is TGTGCCAGCAGTTACCAGATCCGGGGAGGAAACACCATATATTTT. Translated, it gives CASSYQIRGGNTIYF. The V gene is TRBV6-6, the J gene TRBJ1-3; D gene uncertain. Germline values: CDR1 MNHNY, CDR2 SVGAGI (reference sequence). The CDR3 length is 15 residues. Trimming left V 2 bases short and J 4 bases short, with 12 bases between.

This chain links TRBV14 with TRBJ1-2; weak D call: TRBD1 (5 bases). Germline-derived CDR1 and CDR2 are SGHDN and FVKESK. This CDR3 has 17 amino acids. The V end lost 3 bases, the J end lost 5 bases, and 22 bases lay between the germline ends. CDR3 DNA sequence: TGTGCCAGCAGCCACTATGGGGGGAATGAAGTTCAATATGGCTACACCTTC. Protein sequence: CASSHYGGNEVQYGYTF.

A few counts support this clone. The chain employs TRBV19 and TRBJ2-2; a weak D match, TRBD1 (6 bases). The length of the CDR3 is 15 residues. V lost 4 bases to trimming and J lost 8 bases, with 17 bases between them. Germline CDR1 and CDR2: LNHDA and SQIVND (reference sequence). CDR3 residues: CASSTEQGSAGELFF. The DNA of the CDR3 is TGTGCCAGTAGTACAGAACAGGGTTCGGCAGGGGAGCTGTTTTTT.

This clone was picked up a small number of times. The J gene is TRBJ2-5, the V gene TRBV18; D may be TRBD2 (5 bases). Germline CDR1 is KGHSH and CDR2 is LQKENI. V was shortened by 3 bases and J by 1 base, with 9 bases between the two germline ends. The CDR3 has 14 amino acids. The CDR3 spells CASSPRVGQETQYF. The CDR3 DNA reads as TGTGCCAGCTCACCGAGGGTGGGCCAAGAGACCCAGTACTTC.

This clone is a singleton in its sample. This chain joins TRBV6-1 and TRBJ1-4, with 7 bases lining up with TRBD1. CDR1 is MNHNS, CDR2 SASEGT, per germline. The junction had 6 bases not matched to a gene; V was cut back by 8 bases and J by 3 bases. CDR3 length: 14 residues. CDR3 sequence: CASRSGQPNEKLFF. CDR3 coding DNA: TGTGCCAGCCGATCGGGACAGCCTAATGAAAAACTGTTTTTT.

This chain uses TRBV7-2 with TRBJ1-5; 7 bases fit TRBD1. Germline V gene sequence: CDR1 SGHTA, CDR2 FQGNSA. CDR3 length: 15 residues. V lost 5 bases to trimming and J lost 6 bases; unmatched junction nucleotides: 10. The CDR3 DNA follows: TGTGCCAGCAGCCCAGCCTTGCAGGGGGTTCAGCCCCAGCATTTT. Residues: CASSPALQGVQPQHF.

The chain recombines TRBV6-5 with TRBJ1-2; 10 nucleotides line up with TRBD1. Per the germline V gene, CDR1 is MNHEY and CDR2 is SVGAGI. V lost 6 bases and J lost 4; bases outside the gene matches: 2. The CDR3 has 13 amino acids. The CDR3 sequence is CASRRTGGYGYTF. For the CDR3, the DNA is TGTGCCAGCAGGCGGACAGGGGGCTATGGCTACACCTTC.

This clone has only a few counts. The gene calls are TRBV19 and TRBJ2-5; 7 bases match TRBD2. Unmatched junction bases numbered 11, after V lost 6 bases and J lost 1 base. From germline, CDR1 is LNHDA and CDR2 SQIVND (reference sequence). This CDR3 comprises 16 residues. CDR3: CASSGWGGRTQETQYF. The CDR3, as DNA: TGTGCCAGTAGCGGCTGGGGGGGACGGACCCAAGAGACCCAGTACTTC.

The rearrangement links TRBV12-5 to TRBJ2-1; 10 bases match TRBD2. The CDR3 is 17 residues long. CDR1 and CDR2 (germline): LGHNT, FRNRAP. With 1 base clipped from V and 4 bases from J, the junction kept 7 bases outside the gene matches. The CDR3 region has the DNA TGTGCTAGTGGTTTGGGATCCGGGACTAGCGTTTACAATGAGCAGTTCTTC. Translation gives CASGLGSGTSVYNEQFF.